This entry lists 16 T cell receptor beta chains sequenced from one sample in a study of T cells after posttransplantation cyclophosphamide. The table came from immunoSEQ multiplex PCR; TCRdb's copy has only in-frame clones and leaves some out. The sample holds roughly 15,000 clones, roughly 80% seen once. The sample consisted of memory CD4+ T cells sorted from PBMCs. The origin of the receptors is a middle-aged man.

A single count supports this clone. CDR3 nucleotides: TGTGCCATCAGGACAGGTGGAAGTGACATTCAGTACTTC. As protein: CAIRTGGSDIQYF. The chain has TRBV10-3 and TRBJ2-4; tentative D call: TRBD1 (6 bases). This CDR3 spans 13 amino acids. Trimming pared 6 bases from V and 8 bases from J, leaving 14 bases between. Germline V gene data show CDR1 as ENHRY and CDR2 as SYGVKD.

This chain links TRBV5-1 with TRBJ2-5; a weak D match, TRBD2 (6 bases). Germline CDR1 reads SGHRS; CDR2 reads YFSETQ. V lost 3 bases, J lost 2 bases, and 11 bases lay in between. This CDR3 has 14 residues. CDR3 nucleotide sequence: TGCGCCAGCAGCTGGGACTGGGTACAAGAGACCCAGTACTTC. It is translated as CASSWDWVQETQYF.

The CDR3: CAWSGGMDGPQHF. In nucleotides, the CDR3 is TGTGCCTGGAGTGGGGGCATGGATGGCCCCCAGCATTTT. The V and J genes are TRBV30 and TRBJ1-5; D may be TRBD1 (5 bases). Per the germline V gene, CDR1 is GTSNPN and CDR2 is SVGIG (reference sequence). The CDR3 covers 13 residues. The V end was cut by 1 base, the J end by 10 bases, with 14 bases between.

This clone came up once. At one end the junction does not follow the germline gene, possibly because of a read error. Other DNA sequences of this sample code for an identical CDR3. The chain links TRBV6-1 to TRBJ1-1; TRBD1 aligns across 8 bases. The CDR3 consists of 14 residues. Per the germline V gene, CDR1 is MNHNS and CDR2 is SASEGT. The CDR3 DNA reads TGTGCCAGCAGTTCTCCAGGGGGCTCCACTGAAGCTTTCTTC. It specifies CASSSPGGSTEAFF.

This clone was detected only once. The rearrangement joins TRBV7-2 to TRBJ1-5, with D hard to call. The germline V and J ends were trimmed by 1 base and 3 bases, with 10 bases remaining between them. The CDR3 loop spans 15 amino acids. Germline V gene data show CDR1 as SGHTA and CDR2 as FQGNSA. The CDR3 DNA reads as TGTGCCAGCAGCTTAGGAGGGCGCGACAATCAGCCCCAGCATTTT. Translated, it gives CASSLGGRDNQPQHF.

About this clone itself: Additional DNA sequences in this sample encode the identical CDR3. J is TRBJ2-5 and V is TRBV19; TRBD2 might be the D (6 bases). The CDR3 spans 11 residues. The ends were cut back, 6 bases at V and 5 bases at J, with 7 bases in the middle. Germline CDR1 is LNHDA and CDR2 is SQIVND (reference sequence). The CDR3 region has the DNA TGTGCCAGTAGAGGAGGGGAGACCCAGTACTTC. Amino acid sequence: CASRGGETQYF.

The genes are TRBV9 and TRBJ1-3; the D is unclear. Germline V gene data show CDR1 as SGDLS and CDR2 as YYNGEE. Deletions cut 3 bases from V and 1 base from J, with 11 bases between. The CDR3 consists of 15 residues. For the CDR3, the DNA is TGTGCCAGCAGCGCCGGAGGGTTGTCTGGAAACACCATATATTTT. It encodes CASSAGGLSGNTIYF.

The gene calls are TRBV7-7 and TRBJ2-1; 7 positions agree with TRBD2. The germline V gene encodes CDR1 SSHAT and CDR2 FNYEAQ (reference sequence). The CDR3 runs 15 residues. This CDR3 reads CATTSARSSYNEQFF. The CDR3 DNA reads as TGTGCTACCACTAGCGCCAGAAGTTCCTACAATGAGCAGTTCTTC.

CDR3 in DNA: TGTGCCAGCAGCTTAATGAGGGGGCGCATTATCACTGAAGCTTTCTTT. Translation: CASSLMRGRIITEAFF. The chain joins TRBV13 to TRBJ1-1; TRBD1 aligns across 7 bases. J was trimmed by 4 bases and V by 2 bases; bases with no gene match: 10. CDR1 is PRHDT, CDR2 FYEKMQ, per germline (reference sequence). The CDR3 length is 16 residues. Full variable domain (remainder filled in from reference TRBV13 and TRBJ1-1): AAGVIQSPRHLIKEKRETATLKCYPIPRHDTVYWYQQGPGQDPQFLISFYEKMQSDKGSIPDRFSAQQFSDYHSELNMSSLELGDSALYFCASSLMRGRIITEAFFGQGTRLTVV.

V usage is TRBV5-6 and J usage is TRBJ2-5, with 8 positions matching TRBD2. There are 14 residues in the CDR3. The trim removed 2 bases at V and 3 bases at J, leaving 3 bases unmatched. Germline CDR1 and CDR2: SGHDT and YYEEEE. CDR3 sequence reads: CASSFGTSEETQYF. CDR3 DNA: TGTGCCAGCAGCTTCGGGACTAGTGAAGAGACCCAGTACTTC.

The genes are TRBV2 and TRBJ1-5; 7 bases line up with TRBD1. J lost 1 base, V lost 9 bases, and 9 bases had no gene match. This CDR3 region has 15 residues. Germline V CDR1 and CDR2: SNHLY, FYNNEI. CDR3 sequence (DNA): TGTGCCAGTTCTCAGGACAGGACAAGCAATCAGCCCCAGCATTTT. Encoded protein: CASSQDRTSNQPQHF.

V and J are TRBV5-4 and TRBJ1-3; D may be TRBD1 (5 bases). The CDR3 loop spans 15 amino acids. V was pared by 4 bases and J by 0 bases, with 11 bases between. Germline CDR1 and CDR2: SGHNT and YYREEE (reference sequence). The CDR3 DNA reads TGTGCCAGCAGCCCGGGGGGGAGCTCTGGAAACACCATATATTTT. The encoded protein is CASSPGGSSGNTIYF. The variable domain in full, completed from reference TRBV5-4 and TRBJ1-3, reads ETGVTQSPTHLIKTRGQQVTLRCSSQSGHNTVSWYQQALGQGPQFIFQYYREEENGRGNFPPRFSGLQFPNYSSELNVNALELDDSALYLCASSPGGSSGNTIYFGEGSWLTVV.

J is TRBJ2-7 and V is TRBV4-3, with D possibly being TRBD1 (6 bases). The CDR3 consists of 17 residues. Germline V gene lookup returns CDR1 LGHNA and CDR2 YSLEER. Trimming left V 4 bases short and J 4 bases short, with 23 bases between. CDR3 residues: CASSPKWSLGHSYEQYF. CDR3 bases: TGCGCCAGCAGCCCCAAATGGAGTCTGGGACACTCTTACGAGCAGTACTTC.

CDR3 sequence: CASSELGDGTEAFF. In DNA, the CDR3 is TGTGCCAGCTCAGAGCTAGGGGATGGCACTGAAGCTTTCTTT. V usage is TRBV18 and J usage is TRBJ1-1, with a possible D match to TRBD1 (5 bases). The CDR3 totals 14 residues. Trimming left V 5 bases short and J 4 bases short, with 14 bases between. Germline V gene data show CDR1 as KGHSH and CDR2 as LQKENI.

This sequence joins TRBV19 and TRBJ1-6; TRBD1 matches 7 bases. In germline, CDR1 is LNHDA, CDR2 SQIVND (reference sequence). There are 15 residues in the CDR3. The trim removed 7 bases at V and 7 bases at J, leaving 10 bases unmatched. CDR3 DNA sequence: TGTGCCAGTACCCGAGACAGGGCGGGGAATTCACCCCTCCACTTT. Translated: CASTRDRAGNSPLHF.

The CDR3 DNA follows: TGTGCCAGCTCACCATTGTCCAGTAACACCGGGGAGCTGTTTTTT. Amino acids: CASSPLSSNTGELFF. The J gene is TRBJ2-2, the V gene TRBV18; no clear D gene. Between the trimmed V and J ends, which lost 2 bases and 2 bases, there was a span of 9 bases. This CDR3 is 15 amino acids long. Germline assignment: CDR1 KGHSH and CDR2 LQKENI.